These 27 T cell receptor beta chains share one sample of origin, sequenced in a study of blood T cells in healthy people across ages. A sample-barcoded 5' primer and a J-beta primer mix were used in a second PCR of about 6 to 12 cycles. Using its own MiXCR run on the 5' RACE reads, TCRdb lists one record per CDR3 protein. The top ten hold 28% of the sample, which has roughly 860,000 distinct CDR3 sequences, around 62% seen once. The sample was blood. These receptors were collected from a man younger than 45 in good health.

This chain joins TRBV12-3 or TRBV12-4 and TRBJ1-2, with 10 bases identical to TRBD1. J was trimmed by 4 bases and V by 7 bases; bases with no gene match: 9. CDR3 size: 15 residues. The CDR3, as DNA: TGTGCCAGCATCAAGCCCGGGACAGGGGTCTATGGCTACACCTTC. It yields the protein CASIKPGTGVYGYTF.

V and J are TRBV5-6 and TRBJ2-3; D perhaps matches TRBD1 (7 bases). V was cut by 4 bases and J by 4 bases, with 25 bases left in between. CDR1 is SGHDT, CDR2 YYEEEE, per germline. The CDR3 is 18 residues long. In DNA form, the CDR3 reads TGTGCCAGCAGCGCCGGGCTGAGGCGGGACAGATCGGCAGATACGCAGTATTTT. Its translation is CASSAGLRRDRSADTQYF. Complete variable domain (other parts from reference TRBV5-6 and TRBJ2-3): DAGVTQSPTHLIKTRGQQVTLRCSPKSGHDTVSWYQQALGQGPQFIFQYYEEEERQRGNFPDRFSGHQFPNYSSELNVNALLLGDSALYLCASSAGLRRDRSADTQYFGPGTRLTVL.

In this sample, this clonotype turned up a few times. This chain joins TRBV15 and TRBJ2-7; D possibly corresponds to TRBD1 (6 bases). Per germline, CDR1 LNHNV and CDR2 YYDKDF (reference sequence). V lost 0 bases and J 3 bases, leaving 12 bases between the germline ends. This CDR3 region has 15 residues. CDR3 nucleotides: TGTGCCACCAGCAGAGATCGGGCAGGGGACTACGAGCAGTACTTC. As protein: CATSRDRAGDYEQYF.

The V and J genes are TRBV10-3 and TRBJ2-1; 9 bases fit TRBD1. Per germline, CDR1 ENHRY and CDR2 SYGVKD. Unmatched junction bases numbered 5, after V lost 6 bases and J lost 2 bases. The CDR3 is 15 residues long. CDR3 DNA sequence: TGTGCCATCAGCACGACAGGGGGAACCTACAATGAGCAGTTCTTC. Translation: CAISTTGGTYNEQFF.

There are a few counts of this clonotype. The V and J genes are TRBV10-3 and TRBJ2-3; possible D gene TRBD1, 5 bases. V lost 11 bases to trimming and J lost 2 bases, with 11 bases between them. The CDR3 runs 12 residues. Germline V gene sequence: CDR1 ENHRY, CDR2 SYGVKD. As DNA, the CDR3 is TGTGCCTCAGGGTCCTTCACAGATACGCAGTATTTT. It specifies CASGSFTDTQYF.

This clonotype was counted a few times. CDR3 in DNA: TGTGCCAGCAGCCCCCCTAGCGGGGCTCCCACAGATACGCAGTATTTT. This translates into CASSPPSGAPTDTQYF. The chain couples TRBV6-5 to TRBJ2-3; 9 bases agree with TRBD2. Germline-derived CDR1 and CDR2 are MNHEY and SVGAGI. J was trimmed by 2 bases and V by 6 bases; bases with no gene match: 9. This CDR3 has 16 residues.

In DNA form, the CDR3 reads TGTGCCAGCAGTTACCGGCAAGACACTACCGAGCAGTACTTC. Translated, it gives CASSYRQDTTEQYF. The chain has TRBV2 and TRBJ2-4, with D unresolved. The J call may be in error: the DNA end matches TRBJ2-7 better. Germline V gene lookup returns CDR1 SNHLY and CDR2 FYNNEI. The CDR3 is made up of 14 amino acids.

The rearrangement links TRBV9 to TRBJ2-1, with unresolved D. The germline V gene has CDR1 SGDLS and CDR2 YYNGEE. V lost 1 base, J lost 6 bases, and 14 bases lay in between. The CDR3 totals 15 residues. This CDR3 reads CASSVSYTTPNEQFF. The CDR3 DNA sequence: TGTGCCAGCAGCGTATCTTACACCACTCCCAATGAGCAGTTCTTC. The full variable domain, its missing parts supplied by reference TRBV9 and TRBJ2-1, is DSGVTQTPKHLITATGQRVTLRCSPRSGDLSVYWYQQSLDQGLQFLIQYYNGEERAKGNILERFSAQQFPDLHSELNLSSLELGDSALYFCASSVSYTTPNEQFFGPGTRLTVL.

This chain joins TRBV6-2 or TRBV6-3 and TRBJ2-3; D is uncertain. Trimming removed 4 bases at V and 10 bases at J, with 15 bases between. The length of the CDR3 is 13 residues. Germline lookup yields CDR1 MNHEY and CDR2 SVGEGT. CDR3 coding DNA: TGTGCCAGCAGTTCCTACCTAAGGCCCTCGCAGTATTTT. This gives the protein CASSSYLRPSQYF.

The chain employs TRBV5-1 and TRBJ2-1, with a tentative D call TRBD2 (7 bases). Between the trimmed V and J ends, which lost 4 bases and 9 bases, there was a span of 17 bases. Germline V CDR1 and CDR2: SGHRS, YFSETQ. The CDR3 runs 14 residues. The DNA of the CDR3 is TGCGCCAGCAGCACCCGGGGGGCGGGTGGTGAGCAGTTCTTC. It yields the protein CASSTRGAGGEQFF.

V and J are TRBV10-3 and TRBJ2-1; 12 bases are a match to TRBD2. The CDR3 loop spans 14 amino acids. Germline CDR1 is ENHRY and CDR2 is SYGVKD. Germline trimming cut 10 bases from V and 4 bases from J; bases unmatched to any gene: 5. Written as DNA, the CDR3 is TGTGCCACCGTGACTAGCGGGGGTTACAATGAGCAGTTCTTC. Amino acids: CATVTSGGYNEQFF.

This clonotype occurred once. This chain connects TRBV5-1 to TRBJ2-5, with a possible D match to TRBD2 (5 bases). The J call may not be correct, given that the DNA end is closer to TRBJ2-7. Germline assignment: CDR1 SGHRS and CDR2 YFSETQ. The CDR3 runs 14 residues. CDR3 loop: CASSPGSHSYEQYF. CDR3 nucleotides: TGCGCCAGCAGCCCGGGGAGTCACTCCTACGAGCAGTACTTC.

Only a few counts were recorded for this clonotype. V is TRBV9 and J is TRBJ1-5; D not resolved. The CDR3 runs to 13 residues. Trimming stripped 0 bases from V and 4 bases from J, with 5 bases between. In germline, CDR1 is SGDLS, CDR2 YYNGEE. The CDR3 spells CASSVGRNQPQHF. The DNA of the CDR3 is TGTGCCAGCAGCGTAGGGAGGAATCAGCCCCAGCATTTT.

Points on this clonotype: A much larger clone differs by one base, so this may be a read error. The chain has TRBV9 and TRBJ2-7; 9 nucleotides line up with TRBD1. The J segment lost 7 bases and the V segment lost 2 bases, leaving 13 bases of the junction unmatched. CDR3 length: 16 residues. CDR1 is SGDLS and CDR2 is YYNGEE in the germline V gene. The DNA of the CDR3 is TGTGCCAGCAGCGTCAATCCGGGACAGGGAAACAATGAGCAGTACTTC. It specifies CASSVNPGQGNNEQYF.

The chain employs TRBV7-2 and TRBJ1-6; no firm D call. Trimming stripped 4 bases from V and 5 bases from J, with 9 bases between. The germline CDR1 and CDR2 sequences are SGHTA and FQGNSA. The CDR3 loop spans 14 amino acids. In DNA form, the CDR3 reads TGTGCCAGCAGCTATCTTTCAGATAATTCACCCCTCCACTTT. Encoded protein: CASSYLSDNSPLHF.

This chain connects TRBV12-3 or TRBV12-4 to TRBJ2-3, with 9 bases that match TRBD1. This CDR3 spans 16 amino acids. J lost 0 bases, V lost 4 bases, and 5 bases had no gene match. The CDR3 spells CASSSPDRGSTDTQYF. CDR3 coding DNA: TGTGCCAGCAGTTCACCTGACAGGGGGAGCACAGATACGCAGTATTTT.

Regarding this clonotype: Germline and junction disagree at one end, which may indicate a read error. J is TRBJ2-1 and V is TRBV7-7; 10 bases fit TRBD2. Germline assignment: CDR1 SSHAT and CDR2 FNYEAQ (reference sequence). The CDR3 consists of 15 residues. The CDR3 DNA reads as TGTGCTAGCAGTTCACTAGCGGGGCTGGGCAATGAGCAGTTCTTC. This encodes CASSSLAGLGNEQFF.

The chain carries TRBV7-2 and TRBJ2-5, with D perhaps matching TRBD1 (6 bases). Trimming took 1 base from V and 7 from J, leaving 13 bases between them. CDR1 and CDR2 from the germline V gene are SGHTA and FQGNSA. The CDR3 runs 14 residues. In DNA, the CDR3 is TGTGCCAGCAGCTTAGTAACCAAGGGGGTGACCCAGTACTTC. This translates into CASSLVTKGVTQYF.

The V call is TRBV5-1, the J call TRBJ2-2; 8 bases map to TRBD1. There are 15 residues in the CDR3. Trimming cost V 4 bases and J 0 bases; bases outside gene matches: 2. CDR1 SGHRS and CDR2 YFSETQ come from the germline V gene. CDR3 sequence: CASSQGQANTGELFF. CDR3 DNA sequence: TGCGCCAGCAGCCAGGGACAGGCGAACACCGGGGAGCTGTTTTTT.

This chain uses TRBV6-2 or TRBV6-3 with TRBJ2-1; either TRBD1 or TRBD2 may fit D (5 bases each). Germline loops: CDR1 MNHEY, CDR2 SVGEGT. This CDR3 spans 12 amino acids. Trimming pared 5 bases from V and 8 bases from J, leaving 10 bases between. CDR3 sequence: CASSGRGYEQFF. The CDR3 DNA sequence: TGTGCCAGCAGTGGCCGGGGCTATGAGCAGTTCTTC.

This chain links TRBV10-3 with TRBJ1-1; weak D call: TRBD1 (6 bases). The V end was cut by 10 bases, the J end by 7 bases, with 13 bases between. The V gene's germline CDR1 is ENHRY and CDR2 SYGVKD. There are 11 residues in the CDR3. The CDR3: CATRTDSEAFF. CDR3 in DNA: TGTGCCACCCGGACAGATAGTGAAGCTTTCTTT.

This clonotype has only a few counts. This chain joins TRBV20-1 and TRBJ2-7; tentative D call: TRBD1 (6 bases). V lost 2 bases and J 0 bases, leaving 11 bases between the germline ends. Per germline, CDR1 DFQATT and CDR2 SNEGSKA (reference sequence). This CDR3 region has 14 residues. CDR3 bases: TGCAGTGCTAGAAGGACAGCCTTCTCCTACGAGCAGTACTTC. Its translation: CSARRTAFSYEQYF.

The sample holds a few counts of this clonotype. The V gene is TRBV25-1, the J gene TRBJ2-1; TRBD2 aligns across 7 bases. Germline loops: CDR1 MGHDK, CDR2 SYGVNS. V gave up 1 base and J gave up 1 base; unmatched junction bases: 1. This CDR3 comprises 15 residues. This CDR3 reads CASSEWGGSYNEQFF. CDR3 nucleotide sequence: TGTGCCAGCAGTGAATGGGGGGGATCCTACAATGAGCAGTTCTTC.

The rearrangement uses TRBV29-1 and TRBJ2-1, with 7 bases matching TRBD1. Germline V gene sequence: CDR1 SQVTM, CDR2 ANQGSEA. V shed 0 bases and J 10 bases; nucleotides not matched to a gene: 9. The CDR3 totals 14 residues. The CDR3, as DNA: TGCAGCGTTGAAGAACGACAGGGCGGCCACGAGCAGTTCTTC. As protein: CSVEERQGGHEQFF.

This sequence joins TRBV7-9 and TRBJ1-5, with no clear D. Germline loops: CDR1 SEHNR, CDR2 FQNEAQ (reference sequence). CDR3 length: 13 amino acids. Trimming stripped 7 bases from V and 7 bases from J, with 14 bases between. Here the CDR3 reads CASNQGSGQPQHF. The CDR3 bases are TGTGCCAGCAACCAAGGGAGCGGGCAGCCCCAGCATTTT. Full variable domain (remainder filled in from reference TRBV7-9 and TRBJ1-5): DTGVSQNPRHKITKRGQNVTFRCDPISEHNRLYWYRQTLGQGPEFLTYFQNEAQLEKSRLLSDRFSAERPKGSFSTLEIQRTEQGDSAMYLCASNQGSGQPQHFGDGTRLSIL.

This clonotype was counted many times. V and J are TRBV4-2 and TRBJ2-7, with 12 bases lining up with TRBD1. V lost 2 bases and J lost 6; bases outside the gene matches: 8. The CDR3 length is 16 residues. Germline V gives CDR1 LGHNA, CDR2 YNFKEQ. The CDR3 coding sequence is TGTGCCAGCAGCCAATTCCCGGGACAGGGGGCCCTCGAGCAGTACTTC. Residues: CASSQFPGQGALEQYF.

This rearrangement joins TRBV20-1 to TRBJ2-1, with D uncertain. CDR1 is DFQATT and CDR2 is SNEGSKA in the germline V gene (reference sequence). This CDR3 comprises 14 residues. V gave up 7 bases and J gave up 7 bases, with 20 bases separating them. CDR3 bases: TGCAGTGTGTTGTTCCGTAGCCTGGGTAATGAGCAGTTCTTC. Translated, it gives CSVLFRSLGNEQFF.